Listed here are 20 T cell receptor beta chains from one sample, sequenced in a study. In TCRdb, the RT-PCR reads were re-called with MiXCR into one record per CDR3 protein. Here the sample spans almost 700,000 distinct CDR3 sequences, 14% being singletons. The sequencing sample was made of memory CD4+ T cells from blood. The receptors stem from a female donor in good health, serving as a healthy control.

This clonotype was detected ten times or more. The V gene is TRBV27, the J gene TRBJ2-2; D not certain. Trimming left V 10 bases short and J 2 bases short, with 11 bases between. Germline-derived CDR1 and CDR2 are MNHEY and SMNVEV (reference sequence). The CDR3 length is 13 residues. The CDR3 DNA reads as TGTGCCACTTCGACTCTCAACACCGGGGAGCTGTTTTTT. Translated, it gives CATSTLNTGELFF.

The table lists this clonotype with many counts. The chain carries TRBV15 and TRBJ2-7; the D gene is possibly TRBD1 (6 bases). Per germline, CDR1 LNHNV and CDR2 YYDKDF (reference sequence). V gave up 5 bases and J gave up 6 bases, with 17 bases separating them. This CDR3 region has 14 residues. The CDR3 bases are TGTGCCACCAGCCCCGGGACAAAGTCATCCGAGCAGTACTTC. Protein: CATSPGTKSSEQYF.

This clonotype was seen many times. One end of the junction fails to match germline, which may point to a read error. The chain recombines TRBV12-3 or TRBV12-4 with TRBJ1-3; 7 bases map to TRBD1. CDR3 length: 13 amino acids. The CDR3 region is CASSLGQGNTIYF. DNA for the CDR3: TGCGCCAGCAGCTTGGGACAGGGAAACACCATATATTTT.

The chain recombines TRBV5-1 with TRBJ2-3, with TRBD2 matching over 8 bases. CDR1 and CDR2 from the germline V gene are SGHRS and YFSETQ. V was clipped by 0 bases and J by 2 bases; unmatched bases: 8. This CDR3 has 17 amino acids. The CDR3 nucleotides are TGCGCCAGCAGCTTGGAGGGGACTAGAGGCTCCACAGATACGCAGTATTTT. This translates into CASSLEGTRGSTDTQYF.

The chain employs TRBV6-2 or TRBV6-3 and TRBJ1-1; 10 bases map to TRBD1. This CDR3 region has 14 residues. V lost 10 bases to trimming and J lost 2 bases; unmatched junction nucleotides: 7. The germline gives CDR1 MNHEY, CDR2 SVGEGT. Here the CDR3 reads CAIGQGGGNTEAFF. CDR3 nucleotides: TGTGCCATCGGACAGGGGGGAGGAAACACTGAAGCTTTCTTT.

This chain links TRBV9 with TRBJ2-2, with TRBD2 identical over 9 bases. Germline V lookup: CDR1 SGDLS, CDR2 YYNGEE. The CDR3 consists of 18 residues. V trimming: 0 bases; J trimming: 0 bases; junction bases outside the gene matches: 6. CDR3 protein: CASSVGLAGAANTGELFF. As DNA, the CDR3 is TGTGCCAGCAGCGTAGGGTTAGCGGGGGCCGCGAACACCGGGGAGCTGTTTTTT.

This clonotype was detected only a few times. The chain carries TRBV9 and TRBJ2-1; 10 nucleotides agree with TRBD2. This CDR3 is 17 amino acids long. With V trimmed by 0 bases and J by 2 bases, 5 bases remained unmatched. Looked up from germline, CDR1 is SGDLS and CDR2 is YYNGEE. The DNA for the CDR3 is TGTGCCAGCAGCGTAGCGGGACTAGCGTTGCCCTACAATGAGCAGTTCTTC. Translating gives CASSVAGLALPYNEQFF.

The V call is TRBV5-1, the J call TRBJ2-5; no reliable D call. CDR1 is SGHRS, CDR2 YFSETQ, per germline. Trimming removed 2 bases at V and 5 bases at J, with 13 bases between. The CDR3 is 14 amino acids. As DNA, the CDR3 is TGCGCCAGCAGCTTCCTCCCGGTTAAGGAGACCCAGTACTTC. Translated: CASSFLPVKETQYF.

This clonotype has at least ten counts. The CDR3 here is CASSPPGTIQETQYF. In DNA form, the CDR3 reads TGTGCCAGCAGTCCCCCCGGGACTATACAAGAGACCCAGTACTTC. V usage is TRBV6-6 and J usage is TRBJ2-5, with 7 bases aligning to TRBD2. The CDR3 has 15 amino acids. Losses at the gene ends were 5 bases for V and 2 bases for J; bases not matched to a gene: 8. Germline CDR1 reads MNHNY; CDR2 reads SVGAGI (reference sequence).

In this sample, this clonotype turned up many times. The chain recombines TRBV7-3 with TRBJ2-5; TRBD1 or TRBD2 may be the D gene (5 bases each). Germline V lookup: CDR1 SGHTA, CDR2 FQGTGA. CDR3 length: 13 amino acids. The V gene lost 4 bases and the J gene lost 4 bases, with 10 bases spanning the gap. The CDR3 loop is CASSSTRGETQYF. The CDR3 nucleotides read TGTGCCAGCAGCTCCACGAGGGGAGAGACCCAGTACTTC. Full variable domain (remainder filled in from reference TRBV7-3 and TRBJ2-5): GAGVSQTPSNKVTEKGKYVELRCDPISGHTALYWYRQSLGQGPEFLIYFQGTGAADDSGLPNDRFFAVRPEGSVSTLKIQRTERGDSAVYLCASSSTRGETQYFGPGTRLLVL.

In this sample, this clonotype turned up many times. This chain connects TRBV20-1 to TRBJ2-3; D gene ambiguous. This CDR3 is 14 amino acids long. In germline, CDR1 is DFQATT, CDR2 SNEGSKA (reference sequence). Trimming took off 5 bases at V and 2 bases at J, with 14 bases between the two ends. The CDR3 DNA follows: TGCAGTGCTGGGCGGTCGGGTGCCACAGATACGCAGTATTTT. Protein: CSAGRSGATDTQYF.

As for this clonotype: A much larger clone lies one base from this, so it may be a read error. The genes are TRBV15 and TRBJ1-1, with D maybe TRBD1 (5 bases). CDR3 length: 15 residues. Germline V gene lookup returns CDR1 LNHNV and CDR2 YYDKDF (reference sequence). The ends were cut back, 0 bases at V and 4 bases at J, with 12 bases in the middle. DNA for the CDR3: TGTGCCACCAGCAGAGATGCAGAAGGGGCCACTGAAGCTTTCTTT. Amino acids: CATSRDAEGATEAFF.

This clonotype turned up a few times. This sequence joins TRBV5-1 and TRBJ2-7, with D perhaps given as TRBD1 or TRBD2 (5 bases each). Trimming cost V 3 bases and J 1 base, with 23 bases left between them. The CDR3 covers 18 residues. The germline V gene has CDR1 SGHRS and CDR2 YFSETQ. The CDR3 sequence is CASSSQSSGPANSYEQYF. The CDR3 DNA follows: TGCGCCAGCAGCTCTCAATCCTCGGGGCCAGCTAATTCCTACGAGCAGTACTTC.

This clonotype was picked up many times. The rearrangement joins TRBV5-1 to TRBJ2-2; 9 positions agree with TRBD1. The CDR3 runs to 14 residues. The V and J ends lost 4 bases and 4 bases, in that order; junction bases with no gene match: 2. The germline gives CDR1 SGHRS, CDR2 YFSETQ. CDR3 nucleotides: TGCGCCAGCAGCCCGGGACAGGGCACCGGGGAGCTGTTTTTT. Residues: CASSPGQGTGELFF.

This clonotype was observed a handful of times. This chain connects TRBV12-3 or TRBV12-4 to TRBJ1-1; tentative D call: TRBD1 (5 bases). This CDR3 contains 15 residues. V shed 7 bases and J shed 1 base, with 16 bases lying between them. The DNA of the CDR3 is TGTGCCAGCACCCCCCCGGCAGGGAAGAACACTGAAGCTTTCTTT. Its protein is CASTPPAGKNTEAFF.

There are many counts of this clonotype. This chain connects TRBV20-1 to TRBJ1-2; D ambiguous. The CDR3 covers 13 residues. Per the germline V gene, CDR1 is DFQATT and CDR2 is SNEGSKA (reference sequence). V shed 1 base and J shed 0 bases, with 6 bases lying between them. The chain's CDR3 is CSARGRTNYGYTF. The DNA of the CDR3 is TGCAGTGCTAGAGGCAGGACTAACTATGGCTACACCTTC.

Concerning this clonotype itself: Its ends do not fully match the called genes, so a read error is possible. CDR3 region: CASSLASGAYEKYF. DNA for the CDR3: TGTGCCAGCAGCTTAGCCAGCGGCGCCTACGAGAAGTACTTC. The rearrangement joins TRBV7-2 to TRBJ2-7, with a tentative D call TRBD2 (5 bases). The CDR3 contains 14 residues. Per the germline V gene, CDR1 is SGHTA and CDR2 is FQGNSA.

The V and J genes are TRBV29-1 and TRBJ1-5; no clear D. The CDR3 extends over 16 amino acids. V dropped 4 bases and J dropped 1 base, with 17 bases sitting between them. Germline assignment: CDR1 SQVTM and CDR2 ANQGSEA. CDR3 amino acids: CSVAGVGGGSNQPQHF. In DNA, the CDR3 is TGCAGCGTTGCGGGTGTAGGTGGCGGAAGCAATCAGCCCCAGCATTTT.

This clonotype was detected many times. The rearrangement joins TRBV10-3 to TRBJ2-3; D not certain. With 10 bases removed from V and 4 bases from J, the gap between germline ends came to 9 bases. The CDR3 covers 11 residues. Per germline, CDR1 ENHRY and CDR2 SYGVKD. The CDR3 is CASGGSDTQYF. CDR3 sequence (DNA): TGTGCCAGCGGCGGTTCAGATACGCAGTATTTT.

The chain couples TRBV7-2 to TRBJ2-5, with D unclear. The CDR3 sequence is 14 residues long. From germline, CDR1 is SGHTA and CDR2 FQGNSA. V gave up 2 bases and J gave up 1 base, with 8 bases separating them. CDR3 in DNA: TGTGCCAGCAGCTTAAGTTTCCTCCAAGAGACCCAGTACTTC. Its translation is CASSLSFLQETQYF.